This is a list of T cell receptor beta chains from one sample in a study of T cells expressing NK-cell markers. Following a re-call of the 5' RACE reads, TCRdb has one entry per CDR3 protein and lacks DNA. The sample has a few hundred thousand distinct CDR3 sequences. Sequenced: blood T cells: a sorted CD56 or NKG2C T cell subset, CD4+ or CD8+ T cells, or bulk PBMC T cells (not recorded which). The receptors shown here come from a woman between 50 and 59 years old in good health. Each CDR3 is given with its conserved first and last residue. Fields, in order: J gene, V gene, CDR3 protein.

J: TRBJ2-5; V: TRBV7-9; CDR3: CASSLVRGTLTGTQYF
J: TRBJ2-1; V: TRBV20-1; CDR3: CSATAGSRGNEQFF
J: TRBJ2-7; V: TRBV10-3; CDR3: CAISVDIYEQYF
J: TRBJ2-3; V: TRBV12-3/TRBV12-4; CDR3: CASSRVGTSSTDTQYF
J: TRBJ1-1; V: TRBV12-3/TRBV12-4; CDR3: CASSWGNQNTEAFF
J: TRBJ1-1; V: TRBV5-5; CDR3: CASSLRADGVEAFF
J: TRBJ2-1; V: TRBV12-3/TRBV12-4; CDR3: CASSPKGPALGAYEQFF
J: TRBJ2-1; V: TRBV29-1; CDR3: CSTASVYEQFF
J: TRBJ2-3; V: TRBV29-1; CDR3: CSVRTAGDTQYF
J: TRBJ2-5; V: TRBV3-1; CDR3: CASSQERGTWPYF
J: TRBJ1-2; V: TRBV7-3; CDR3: CASSSDLYGYTF
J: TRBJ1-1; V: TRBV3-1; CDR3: CASSPGPGTEAFF
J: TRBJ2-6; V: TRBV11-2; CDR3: CASSLTLEASGANVLTF
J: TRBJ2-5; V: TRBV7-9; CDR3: CASSLGVAGAQETQYF
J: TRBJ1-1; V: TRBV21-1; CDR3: CASSKTAQAFF
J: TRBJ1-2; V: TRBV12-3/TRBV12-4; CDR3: CASRAHTGEGGYTF
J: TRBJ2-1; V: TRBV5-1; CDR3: CASSLVGGRQYNEQFF
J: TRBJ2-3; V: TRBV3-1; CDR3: CASRRLATDTQYF
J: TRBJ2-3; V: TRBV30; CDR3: CAWAPGLPFGDTQYF
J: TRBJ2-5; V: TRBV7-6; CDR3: CASSRGEGPETQYF
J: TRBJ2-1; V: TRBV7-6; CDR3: CASSLEASGRGNEQFF
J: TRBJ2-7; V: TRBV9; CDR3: CASSVGVAGPSEQYF
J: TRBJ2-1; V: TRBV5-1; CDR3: CASSRMGLAGGQFF
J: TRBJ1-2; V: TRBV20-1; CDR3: CSAIPLQINYGYTF
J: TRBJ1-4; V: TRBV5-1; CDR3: CASKPPEHEKLFF